This T cell receptor beta chain was observed in a study of cytomegalovirus exposure and HLA in healthy donors. The V end lost 1 base, the J end lost 1 base, and 9 bases lay between the germline ends. This CDR3 has 15 amino acids. CDR1 is SGHTA and CDR2 is FQGNSA in the germline V gene. PCR involved 60 Vbeta and 13 Jbeta primers. Libraries were prepared by immunoSEQ multiplex PCR; TCRdb keeps only in-frame clonotypes and omits some of them. The table lists some 200,000 clones, around 64% of them singletons. As concerns this clone: Its antigen is currently unknown.

Study-level points and caveats: The majority of CMV-associated TCR beta chains were reported as apparently HLA-restricted in a later analysis. It was taken for granted in presence/absence analyses that sequencing depth across donors was roughly uniform.

The V call is TRBV7-2, the J call TRBJ2-3; a possible D gene is TRBD1 (5 bases). The sequence was collected from a man in his forties or fifties in good health and CMV-seropositive. The sequenced sample was PBMCs. The chain's CDR3 is CASSLVQGRTDTQYF. The DNA for the CDR3 is TGTGCCAGCAGCTTAGTGCAGGGCCGCACAGATACGCAGTATTTT.